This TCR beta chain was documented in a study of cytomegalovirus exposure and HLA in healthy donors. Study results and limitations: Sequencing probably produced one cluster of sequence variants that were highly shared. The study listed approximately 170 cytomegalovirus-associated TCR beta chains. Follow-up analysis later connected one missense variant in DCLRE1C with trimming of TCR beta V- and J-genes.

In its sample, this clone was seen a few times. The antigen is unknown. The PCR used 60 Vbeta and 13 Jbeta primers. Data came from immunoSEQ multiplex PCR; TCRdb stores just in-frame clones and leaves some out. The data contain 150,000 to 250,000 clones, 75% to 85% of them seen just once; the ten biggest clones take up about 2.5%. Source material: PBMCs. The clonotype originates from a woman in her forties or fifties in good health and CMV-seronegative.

CDR3 DNA: TGTGCCAGCAGCCTCCGGTCTAGACTCTCTGGAAACACCATATATTTT. It codes for CASSLRSRLSGNTIYF. The chain is built from TRBV5-6 and TRBJ1-3; D unresolved. Germline V gives CDR1 SGHDT, CDR2 YYEEEE. The CDR3 has 16 amino acids. Between the trimmed V and J ends, which lost 4 bases and 0 bases, there was a span of 14 bases.